These 17 T cell receptor beta chains originate from one sample sequenced in a study of T cells after yellow fever vaccination. TCRdb redid the calling of the 5' RACE reads with MiXCR, one entry per CDR3 protein. The profile shows about 330,000 distinct CDR3 sequences, roughly 4.3% of them singletons. The specimen comprised PBMCs, sampled 5 days after the yellow fever booster vaccination. All receptors derive from a man younger than 35 who received the YFV17D yellow fever vaccine.

This clonotype has more than one count but fewer than ten. This chain connects TRBV7-8 to TRBJ2-2, with TRBD2 matching over 14 bases. Germline loops: CDR1 SGHVS, CDR2 FQNEAQ. The CDR3 covers 18 residues. The trim removed 5 bases at V and 3 bases at J, leaving 8 bases unmatched. The CDR3 DNA reads as TGTGCCAGCAGCATAAGACTAGCGGGGGGGCCCTACACCGGGGAGCTGTTTTTT. It is translated as CASSIRLAGGPYTGELFF.

This clonotype occurred a few times. The chain is built from TRBV18 and TRBJ1-4, with D uncertain. Germline V lookup: CDR1 KGHSH, CDR2 LQKENI. This CDR3 is 13 amino acids long. V lost 5 bases and J lost 8, with 12 bases in between. The CDR3 DNA reads TGTGCCAGCTCAAGCTATGCTGGGGAAAAACTGTTTTTT. This sequence encodes CASSSYAGEKLFF.

The table lists this clonotype with a few counts. J is TRBJ1-6 and V is TRBV7-9; D remains unclear. V lost 3 bases, J lost 13 bases, and 19 bases lay in between. The CDR3 runs to 15 residues. Germline V CDR1 and CDR2: SEHNR, FQNEAQ (reference sequence). The CDR3 bases are TGTGCCAGCAGCTTCGGTGGTTCTAAGGAGCCTCCCCTCCACTTT. Protein sequence: CASSFGGSKEPPLHF.

This clonotype has only a few counts. The chain recombines TRBV4-1 with TRBJ2-7; D might be TRBD1 or TRBD2, each matching 5 bases. CDR1 MGHRA and CDR2 YSYEKL come from the germline V gene. There are 14 residues in the CDR3. V lost 1 base to trimming and J lost 2 bases, with 9 bases between them. CDR3: CASSQVGDPYEQYV. In nucleotides, the CDR3 is TGCGCCAGCAGCCAAGTAGGGGACCCCTACGAGCAGTACGTC.

Many counts were recorded for this clonotype. This sequence joins TRBV7-9 and TRBJ2-3; 10 nucleotides match TRBD2. From germline, CDR1 is SEHNR and CDR2 FQNEAQ (reference sequence). The CDR3 is 14 amino acids. The J segment lost 6 bases and the V segment lost 5 bases, leaving 5 bases of the junction unmatched. The CDR3 sequence: CASSARTSGDTQYF. CDR3 DNA: TGTGCCAGCAGCGCTCGGACTAGCGGCGATACGCAGTATTTT. Based on the CDR3 plus reference TRBV7-9 and TRBJ2-3, the full variable domain is DTGVSQNPRHKITKRGQNVTFRCDPISEHNRLYWYRQTLGQGPEFLTYFQNEAQLEKSRLLSDRFSAERPKGSFSTLEIQRTEQGDSAMYLCASSARTSGDTQYFGPGTRLTVL.

The chain combines TRBV7-2 with TRBJ2-1, with D unresolved. Germline CDR1 is SGHTA and CDR2 is FQGNSA. V dropped 5 bases and J dropped 4 bases, with 12 bases sitting between them. The CDR3 length is 14 residues. CDR3 residues: CASSPTREYNEQFF. The DNA for the CDR3 is TGTGCCAGCAGCCCGACAAGGGAATACAATGAGCAGTTCTTC. Variable domain in full (rest from reference TRBV7-2 and TRBJ2-1): GAGVSQSPSNKVTEKGKDVELRCDPISGHTALYWYRQSLGQGLEFLIYFQGNSAPDKSGLPSDRFSAERTGGSVSTLTIQRTQQEDSAVYLCASSPTREYNEQFFGPGTRLTVL.

This clonotype was counted many times. The CDR3 DNA follows: TGCGCCAGCAGCTCGCGGACTAGCGGGGCCCATGAGCAGTTCTTC. Protein: CASSSRTSGAHEQFF. The rearrangement links TRBV5-1 to TRBJ2-1; 12 nucleotides line up with TRBD2. Germline CDR1 reads SGHRS; CDR2 reads YFSETQ. The CDR3 is 15 amino acids. After removal of 3 bases from V and 8 bases from J, the junction contained 6 bases not matched to a gene.

This sequence joins TRBV6-2 or TRBV6-3 and TRBJ1-5; TRBD1 might be the D (5 bases). Trimming pared 6 bases from V and 6 bases from J, leaving 18 bases between. The CDR3 spans 15 residues. The germline V gene encodes CDR1 MNHEY and CDR2 SVGEGT. DNA of the CDR3: TGTGCCAGCAGAACGTACCAGGGACCGCGTCAGCCCCAGCATTTT. Translation gives CASRTYQGPRQPQHF.

The table lists this clonotype with a few counts. The chain is built from TRBV6-5 and TRBJ1-1; D gene unclear. CDR1 MNHEY and CDR2 SVGAGI come from the germline V gene. The V end lost 5 bases, the J end lost 0 bases, and 4 bases lay between the germline ends. The CDR3 contains 12 residues. The CDR3 here is CASSNLNTEAFF. CDR3 nucleotide sequence: TGTGCCAGCAGTAACCTGAACACTGAAGCTTTCTTT.

The table lists this clonotype with a few counts. This rearrangement joins TRBV20-1 to TRBJ2-7; 7 positions agree with TRBD1. This CDR3 contains 15 residues. In germline, CDR1 is DFQATT, CDR2 SNEGSKA (reference sequence). V trimming: 3 bases; J trimming: 5 bases; junction bases outside the gene matches: 13. DNA for the CDR3: TGCAGTGCTAGGGCTGTAGGACAGGCGTTAAACGAGCAGTACGTC. Encoded protein: CSARAVGQALNEQYV.

This clonotype was counted ten times or more. The rearrangement links TRBV6-5 to TRBJ1-1; D remains unclear. CDR3 length: 15 amino acids. The V and J ends lost 0 bases and 4 bases respectively, with 12 bases between them. CDR1 and CDR2 (germline): MNHEY, SVGAGI. The chain's CDR3 is CASSYSDAVGTEAFF. CDR3 coding DNA: TGTGCCAGCAGTTACTCCGACGCGGTTGGCACTGAAGCTTTCTTT.

The J gene is TRBJ1-3, the V gene TRBV20-1; 10 bases agree with TRBD1. The germline CDR1 and CDR2 sequences are DFQATT and SNEGSKA (reference sequence). Trimming cost V 6 bases and J 4 bases; bases outside gene matches: 6. This CDR3 spans 14 amino acids. The CDR3 reads CSAPDRGIGNTIYF. The CDR3 DNA sequence: TGCAGTGCCCCGGACAGGGGGATCGGAAACACCATATATTTT.

CDR3 coding DNA: TGTGCCAGCAGCAGGCGGGGGGGGTATCTAGAGACCCAGTACTTC. Translated: CASSRRGGYLETQYF. The chain recombines TRBV27 with TRBJ2-5, with 9 positions matching TRBD2. CDR3 length: 15 amino acids. CDR1 is MNHEY, CDR2 SMNVEV, per germline (reference sequence). Trimming took 6 bases from V and 4 from J; bases not matched to a gene: 9.

V is TRBV28 and J is TRBJ2-3, with 10 bases identical to TRBD1. CDR1 MDHEN and CDR2 SYDVKM come from the germline V gene. CDR3 length: 15 residues. V lost 6 bases to trimming and J lost 1 base; unmatched junction nucleotides: 4. The CDR3 coding sequence is TGTGCCAGCAGATTCGGACAGGGGGGCACAGATACGCAGTATTTT. Encoded protein: CASRFGQGGTDTQYF.

Many counts were recorded for this clonotype. The V gene is TRBV7-9, the J gene TRBJ2-5; 15 bases are a match to TRBD2. With 3 bases clipped from V and 1 base from J, the junction kept 9 bases outside the gene matches. The CDR3 has 19 residues. CDR1 is SEHNR, CDR2 FQNEAQ, per germline (reference sequence). CDR3 region: CASSFTPGLAGGSQETQYF. The CDR3 nucleotides read TGTGCCAGCAGCTTCACACCGGGACTAGCGGGGGGAAGCCAAGAGACCCAGTACTTC. The entire variable domain, with the rest obtained from reference TRBV7-9 and TRBJ2-5, is as follows: DTGVSQNPRHKITKRGQNVTFRCDPISEHNRLYWYRQTLGQGPEFLTYFQNEAQLEKSRLLSDRFSAERPKGSFSTLEIQRTEQGDSAMYLCASSFTPGLAGGSQETQYFGPGTRLLVL.

This clonotype was recorded at least ten times. This chain links TRBV4-3 with TRBJ1-6; 7 bases fit TRBD1. V gave up 4 bases and J gave up 11 bases; unmatched junction bases: 8. Germline V CDR1 and CDR2: LGHNA, YSLEER. The CDR3 is 14 amino acids. CDR3 loop: CASSLGQEDPPLHF. The CDR3 DNA sequence: TGCGCCAGCAGCCTAGGACAGGAAGATCCACCCCTCCACTTT.

The sample holds a few counts of this clonotype. This chain links TRBV9 with TRBJ1-6; unclear D gene. The ends were cut back, 3 bases at V and 4 bases at J, with 8 bases in the middle. Looked up from germline, CDR1 is SGDLS and CDR2 is YYNGEE. The CDR3 extends over 14 amino acids. CDR3 bases: TGTGCCAGCAGCGAGCAACCTTATAATTCACCCCTCCACTTT. It encodes CASSEQPYNSPLHF.